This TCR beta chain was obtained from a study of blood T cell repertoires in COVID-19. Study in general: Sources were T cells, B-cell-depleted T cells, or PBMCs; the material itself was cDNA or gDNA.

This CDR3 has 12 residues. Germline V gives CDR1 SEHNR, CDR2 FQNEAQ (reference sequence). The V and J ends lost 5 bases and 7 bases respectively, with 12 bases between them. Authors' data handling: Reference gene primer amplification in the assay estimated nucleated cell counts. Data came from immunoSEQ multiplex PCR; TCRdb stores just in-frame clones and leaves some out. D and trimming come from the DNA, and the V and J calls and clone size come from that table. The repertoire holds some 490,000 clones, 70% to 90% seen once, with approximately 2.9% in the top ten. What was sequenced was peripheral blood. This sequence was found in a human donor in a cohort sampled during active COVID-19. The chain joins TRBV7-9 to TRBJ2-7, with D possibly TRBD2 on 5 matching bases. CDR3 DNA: TGTGCCAGCAGCCTTCAAGCGGCGGAGCAGTACTTC. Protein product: CASSLQAAEQYF.